This T cell receptor (beta chain) was identified in a study of blood T cell repertoires in COVID-19. Study-wide context: Specimens from acute and convalescent COVID-19 originated in the United States, Italy and Spain. The cDNA or gDNA used as material had been derived from T cells, B-cell-depleted T cells, or PBMCs.

Measured with immunoSEQ multiplex PCR; TCRdb has only the in-frame clones, and not every one. The repertoire holds 170,000 or so clones, with around 79% as singletons. With V trimmed by 3 bases and J by 0 bases, 4 bases remained unmatched. The CDR3 has 15 residues. Germline V gene sequence: CDR1 SEHNR, CDR2 FQNEAQ (reference sequence). Sequenced sample: peripheral blood. This TCR was recovered from a woman in her 70s with acute or convalescent COVID-19. The chain links TRBV7-9 to TRBJ2-7; 8 nucleotides line up with TRBD1. This CDR3 is CASSFGDRSSYEQYF. As DNA, the CDR3 is TGTGCCAGCAGCTTCGGGGACAGGAGCTCCTACGAGCAGTACTTC.